The rows below give T cell receptor beta chains drawn from one sample of a study of blood T cell repertoires in COVID-19. TCRdb's table, derived via immunoSEQ multiplex PCR, lists solely in-frame clones and lacks some. The data show fewer than 25,000 clones, about 90% seen once. The specimen was peripheral blood. The receptors were sampled from a human donor in a cohort sampled during active COVID-19. The CDR3 runs from the conserved cysteine through the conserved F or W. D genes are given only for firm matches. Part of the rows lack a size; the others show once, few, many or a class for expanded clones.

DNA | CDR3 | V | D | size | J
TGCAGCGTTGTCAGGGGGGCCAACACTGAAGCTTTCTTT | CSVVRGANTEAFF | TRBV29-1 | TRBD1 | . | TRBJ1-1
TGCAGCGTTGAAATGGGGACAGGGGCAACTAATGAAAAACTGTTTTTT | CSVEMGTGATNEKLFF | TRBV29-1 | TRBD1 | . | TRBJ1-4
TGTGCCAGCAGTTACCCCTCGGGGACTAGCGGGAGGCCATCCACAGATACGCAGTATTTT | CASSYPSGTSGRPSTDTQYF | TRBV6-2/TRBV6-3 | TRBD2 | . | TRBJ2-3
TGTGCCAGCAGGGCAACAGATACCGGGGAGCTGTTTTTT | CASRATDTGELFF | TRBV6-5 | . | . | TRBJ2-2
TGTGCCAGCAGCACCCCAACTAGCGGGGGGGCCCAGTTCTTC | CASSTPTSGGAQFF | TRBV7-2 | TRBD2 | . | TRBJ2-1
TGCGCCAGCAGCCTGAGGACAGGGGGCACTGAGTGGGATACGCAGTATTTT | CASSLRTGGTEWDTQYF | TRBV5-1 | TRBD1 | . | TRBJ2-3
TGTGCCAGCAGCGTCGTCCCCGGGGGGGCCATAGATACGCAGTATTTT | CASSVVPGGAIDTQYF | TRBV9 | TRBD2 | . | TRBJ2-3
TGCGCCAGCAGCCTACTACTAGCGGGAGGGTCAGATACGCAGTATTTT | CASSLLLAGGSDTQYF | TRBV5-1 | TRBD2 | once | TRBJ2-3
TGTGCCAGCAAGGGGCTGAACACTGAAGCTTTCTTT | CASKGLNTEAFF | TRBV28 | . | few | TRBJ1-1
TGCGCCAGCAGCCCGGGACAGGCCCAAGAGACCCAGTACTTC | CASSPGQAQETQYF | TRBV5-1 | TRBD1 | few | TRBJ2-5
TGTGCCAGCAGCCCGGGGAGCAGCTATGGCTACACCTTC | CASSPGSSYGYTF | TRBV7-3 | . | . | TRBJ1-2
TGTGCCAGCAGCTTCCTAGCGGGAGGTTCGGAGACCCAGTACTTC | CASSFLAGGSETQYF | TRBV7-2 | TRBD2 | . | TRBJ2-5
TGTGCCAGCAGCTTGGGGCAGTTCGCGAACACCGGGGAGCTGTTTTTT | CASSLGQFANTGELFF | TRBV5-6 | . | few | TRBJ2-2
TGTGCCAGCAGCTTAGCGCGGGGCTCCCCGTATGGCTACACCTTC | CASSLARGSPYGYTF | TRBV7-8 | . | once | TRBJ1-2
TGTGCTAGCAGCTTACAGGGACAGGGAACCGATACGCAGTATTTT | CASSLQGQGTDTQYF | TRBV7-7 | TRBD1 | . | TRBJ2-3
TGTGCCAGCAGTGAACCTCTCGGGCAGGGGTTCACTGAAGCTTTCTTT | CASSEPLGQGFTEAFF | TRBV6-1 | . | . | TRBJ1-1
TGTGCCAGCAGCACCTACATCGGACTCGTTGGCTACACCTTC | CASSTYIGLVGYTF | TRBV5-6 | . | . | TRBJ1-2
TGTGCCAGCTCACCACCTAATTCTATGGGGCACACCGGGGAGCTGTTTTTT | CASSPPNSMGHTGELFF | TRBV18 | . | . | TRBJ2-2
TGTGCCAGCAGCCAAGTAGGGGTTGGGCAGCCCCAGCATTTT | CASSQVGVGQPQHF | TRBV4-2 | . | once | TRBJ1-5
TGTGCCAGCAGCCTAGGGGGGGGGTCTTACAATGAGCAGTTCTTC | CASSLGGGSYNEQFF | TRBV7-2 | . | . | TRBJ2-1
TGTGCCAGCAGCTTTTCTGCGTCGGGGGGGCTGTTTTTT | CASSFSASGGLFF | TRBV11-2 | . | . | TRBJ1-4
TGTGCCAGTAGGGGGTGGAGGACCGGAGGAGATACGCAGTATTTT | CASRGWRTGGDTQYF | TRBV19 | . | . | TRBJ2-3